These 7 T cell receptor beta chains were sequenced from one sample in a study of healthy donors' naive CD4 and CD8 T cells. A linear amplification protocol produced the TCR libraries from roughly 550 ng of total RNA. Each CDR3 protein gets one entry after TCRdb re-called the reads with MiXCR. The table records 150,000 to 200,000 distinct CDR3 sequences, about 74% of them present only once. The sequencing input was naive CD4+ and CD8+ T cells sorted from blood, pooled from several donors. Receptors originate from a pool of human donors in good health; the sample pools cells from several healthy donors.

This chain connects TRBV12-3 or TRBV12-4 to TRBJ2-7; D gene uncertain. Trimming removed 2 bases from V and 7 bases from J, with 6 bases in between. The length of the CDR3 is 11 residues. CDR3 residues: CASSLRSEQYF. The CDR3 DNA reads as TGTGCCAGCAGTTTAAGGAGTGAGCAGTACTTC.

The chain combines TRBV6-2 or TRBV6-3 with TRBJ2-7; 7 nucleotides align to TRBD1. Per germline, CDR1 MNHEY and CDR2 SVGEGT. This CDR3 region has 11 residues. The trim removed 8 bases at V and 7 bases at J, leaving 5 bases unmatched. The CDR3 loop reads CASEGQLEQYF. The CDR3 nucleotides are TGTGCCAGCGAGGGACAGCTGGAGCAGTACTTC.

The V gene is TRBV7-8, the J gene TRBJ2-3; D is uncertain. The CDR3 covers 14 residues. V shed 1 base and J shed 1 base, with 6 bases lying between them. The germline V gene has CDR1 SGHVS and CDR2 FQNEAQ. CDR3 in amino acids: CASSLEGRTDTQYF. The CDR3, as DNA: TGTGCCAGCAGCTTAGAAGGCCGCACAGATACGCAGTATTTT. The complete variable domain, with remaining parts taken from reference TRBV7-8 and TRBJ2-3, reads GAGVSQSPRYKVAKRGQDVALRCDPISGHVSLFWYQQALGQGPEFLTYFQNEAQLDKSGLPSDRFFAERPEGSVSTLKIQRTQQEDSAVYLCASSLEGRTDTQYFGPGTRLTVL.

DNA for the CDR3: TGTGCCAGCAGTTACCAGGGCAGGGAACAGCCCCAGCATTTT. Translation gives CASSYQGREQPQHF. The gene calls are TRBV6-5 and TRBJ1-5; a possible D gene is TRBD1 (5 bases). The CDR3 is 14 residues long. The V gene lost 2 bases and the J gene lost 7 bases, with 12 bases spanning the gap. CDR1 and CDR2 (germline): MNHEY, SVGAGI.

This chain links TRBV18 with TRBJ2-3; unclear D gene. Germline-derived CDR1 and CDR2 are KGHSH and LQKENI. V was clipped by 3 bases and J by 6 bases, with 7 bases between them. This CDR3 spans 12 amino acids. As DNA, the CDR3 is TGTGCCAGCTCACCCGTGCAGGATACGCAGTATTTT. It encodes CASSPVQDTQYF.

The chain joins TRBV12-3 or TRBV12-4 to TRBJ1-5; weak D call: TRBD1 (6 bases). This CDR3 has 15 residues. The germline V and J ends were trimmed by 5 bases and 5 bases, with 16 bases remaining between them. Here the CDR3 reads CASSAQTGMHQPQHF. In DNA, the CDR3 is TGTGCCAGCAGTGCACAAACAGGGATGCATCAGCCCCAGCATTTT.

This sequence joins TRBV20-1 and TRBJ1-1, with TRBD1 matching 7 bases. CDR3 length: 15 amino acids. Per the germline V gene, CDR1 is DFQATT and CDR2 is SNEGSKA (reference sequence). The trim removed 1 base at V and 6 bases at J, leaving 11 bases unmatched. The CDR3 reads CSARGQGVVRAEAFF. The CDR3 nucleotides are TGCAGTGCTAGAGGACAGGGTGTCGTCCGGGCTGAAGCTTTCTTT.